This TCR beta chain was recovered during a study of T-cell reconstitution after alpha-beta-depleted transplantation in children. Broader study findings: The authors attributed T-cell counts and diversity one year after transplant mostly to newly produced T cells. TCRbeta diversity was high at day 60 in some patients (a result of surviving recipient T cells and thymic progenitors). Several hundred expanded graft clones reportedly were the source of alpha-beta T cells about two months after transplant.

A remark on this clonotype: Its target is not known. A read error may produce the germline difference seen at one junction end.

Preparation of the TCRbeta library involved a method that used unique molecular identifiers. Using its own MiXCR run on the PCR reads, TCRdb lists one record per CDR3 protein. The repertoire holds under 750,000 distinct CDR3 sequences, 23% seen once, with roughly 15% in the top ten. The CDR3 consists of 13 residues. The germline gives CDR1 MNHNY, CDR2 SVGAGI (reference sequence). The chain joins TRBV6-6 to TRBJ1-5, with 7 bases aligning to TRBD1. The source of this sequence is a boy younger than two who had a stem cell transplant for acute myeloid leukemia, so the T cells may come from the graft donor. Source: PBMCs, mostly from graft donor cells, taken 360 days after TCRalphabeta/CD19-depleted stem cell transplant. The CDR3 is CASSYGQDQPQHF. In DNA form, the CDR3 reads TGTGCCAGCAGCTACGGACAGGATCAGCCTCAGCATTTT.